Following are 14 T cell receptor beta chains from one sample sequenced in a study of identical twins. TCRdb fed the 5' RACE reads into MiXCR, producing one record per CDR3 protein. The sample contains 500,000 to 550,000 distinct CDR3 sequences, 20% to 25% of which appear only once. These data are also associated with another study on T cells expressing NK-cell markers.

Sequenced input: CD4+ T cells sorted from blood. These receptor sequences come from a woman aged 18-29 years in good health.

This clonotype was observed a handful of times. J is TRBJ2-2 and V is TRBV6-6; tentatively, D is TRBD2 (5 bases). The germline V and J ends were trimmed by 2 bases and 4 bases, with 14 bases remaining between them. In germline, CDR1 is MNHNY, CDR2 SVGAGI (reference sequence). CDR3 size: 16 residues. The DNA for the CDR3 is TGTGCCAGCAGTTACCCGGTAGTTCGGGGCACCGGGGAGCTGTTTTTT. Its translation is CASSYPVVRGTGELFF.

This clonotype turned up a few times. The V and J genes are TRBV6-1 and TRBJ1-5; no clear D gene. The V gene lost 6 bases and the J gene lost 6 bases, with 18 bases spanning the gap. Germline CDR1 MNHNS, CDR2 SASEGT. The CDR3 is made up of 15 amino acids. This CDR3 is CASRRDGLGVQPQHF. CDR3 sequence (DNA): TGTGCCAGCAGACGCGACGGCCTGGGAGTTCAGCCCCAGCATTTT.

The chain couples TRBV14 to TRBJ2-1, with D tentatively TRBD1 or TRBD2 (5 bases each). Germline CDR1 reads SGHDN; CDR2 reads FVKESK. Trimming left V 4 bases short and J 2 bases short, with 39 bases between. This CDR3 is 24 amino acids long. CDR3 loop: CASSLPSSPVIRSIGTAPYNEQFF. CDR3 coding DNA: TGTGCCAGCAGCCTACCCTCGAGTCCGGTTATACGGTCCATCGGGACCGCCCCCTACAATGAGCAGTTCTTC.

This clonotype was detected ten times or more. The rearrangement uses TRBV5-1 and TRBJ1-1, with D possibly TRBD1 on 6 matching bases. The ends were cut back, 7 bases at V and 1 base at J, with 11 bases in the middle. Germline V lookup: CDR1 SGHRS, CDR2 YFSETQ. This CDR3 spans 13 amino acids. The CDR3 DNA follows: TGCGCCAGCGGCCGGGGACAGAACACTGAAGCTTTCTTT. It encodes CASGRGQNTEAFF. Complete variable domain (other parts from reference TRBV5-1 and TRBJ1-1): KAGVTQTPRYLIKTRGQQVTLSCSPISGHRSVSWYQQTPGQGLQFLFEYFSETQRNKGNFPGRFSGRQFSNSRSEMNVSTLELGDSALYLCASGRGQNTEAFFGQGTRLTVV.

This clonotype showed up just a few times. V and J are TRBV20-1 and TRBJ2-7; the match to TRBD1 covers 8 bases. J gave up 0 bases and V 4 bases, and 8 bases lay outside the gene matches. Germline values: CDR1 DFQATT, CDR2 SNEGSKA (reference sequence). This CDR3 has 15 residues. The chain's CDR3 is CSATPGGPHSYEQYF. CDR3 DNA sequence: TGCAGTGCTACCCCAGGGGGCCCTCACTCCTACGAGCAGTACTTC.

The chain carries TRBV18 and TRBJ2-1, with TRBD2 matching over 8 bases. CDR1 is KGHSH and CDR2 is LQKENI in the germline V gene. V gave up 8 bases and J gave up 4 bases; unmatched junction bases: 7. The CDR3 has 14 residues. DNA for the CDR3: TGTGCCAGCACCCGACTAGCGAGTTACAATGAGCAGTTCTTC. This encodes CASTRLASYNEQFF.

The J gene is TRBJ2-1, the V gene TRBV4-3; tentatively, D is TRBD2 (6 bases). This CDR3 spans 16 amino acids. V was shortened by 0 bases and J by 4 bases, with 13 bases between the two germline ends. The germline CDR1 and CDR2 sequences are LGHNA and YSLEER. The CDR3 bases are TGCGCCAGCAGCCAAGAGGTTGGGAGGCGGTACAATGAGCAGTTCTTC. Amino acids: CASSQEVGRRYNEQFF.

The sample holds a few counts of this clonotype. The chain carries TRBV5-1 and TRBJ2-2; D is unresolved. Germline V gives CDR1 SGHRS, CDR2 YFSETQ. V was shortened by 0 bases and J by 0 bases, with 6 bases between the two germline ends. The CDR3 consists of 15 residues. The CDR3: CASSLAESNTGELFF. CDR3 sequence (DNA): TGCGCCAGCAGCTTGGCGGAATCGAACACCGGGGAGCTGTTTTTT. Combining the CDR3 with reference TRBV5-1 and TRBJ2-2 gives the whole variable domain KAGVTQTPRYLIKTRGQQVTLSCSPISGHRSVSWYQQTPGQGLQFLFEYFSETQRNKGNFPGRFSGRQFSNSRSEMNVSTLELGDSALYLCASSLAESNTGELFFGEGSRLTVL.

The sample holds a few counts of this clonotype. The chain employs TRBV29-1 and TRBJ2-1; D may be TRBD1 or TRBD2 (5 bases each). Germline values: CDR1 SQVTM, CDR2 ANQGSEA. The ends were cut back, 6 bases at V and 4 bases at J, with 16 bases in the middle. This CDR3 has 14 residues. CDR3 bases: TGCAGCGTGAAGGTTAGGGGACGATACAATGAGCAGTTCTTC. Its protein product is CSVKVRGRYNEQFF.

The rearrangement joins TRBV20-1 to TRBJ2-3; D gene ambiguous. The germline gives CDR1 DFQATT, CDR2 SNEGSKA (reference sequence). The length of the CDR3 is 13 residues. V lost 5 bases and J 6 bases, leaving 15 bases between the germline ends. The CDR3 reads CSASRKVSDTQYF. The CDR3 DNA sequence: TGCAGTGCTTCACGTAAGGTTTCGGATACGCAGTATTTT.

CDR3: CASSLQGVAETQYF. In DNA, the CDR3 is TGTGCCAGCAGCTTACAAGGTGTGGCGGAGACCCAGTACTTC. The chain links TRBV7-2 to TRBJ2-5; unclear D gene. Germline V gives CDR1 SGHTA, CDR2 FQGNSA. The CDR3 runs 14 residues. With 2 bases removed from V and 5 bases from J, the gap between germline ends came to 12 bases.

This clonotype has only a few counts. The V gene is TRBV10-3, the J gene TRBJ2-7; D might be TRBD2 (7 bases). Germline CDR1 and CDR2: ENHRY and SYGVKD. The CDR3 length is 14 residues. The ends were cut back, 8 bases at V and 0 bases at J, with 14 bases in the middle. For the CDR3, the DNA is TGTGCCATCCGAGGGGGGGGCAACTCCTACGAGCAGTACTTC. This sequence encodes CAIRGGGNSYEQYF.

This clonotype has only a few counts. CDR3 coding DNA: TGTGCCAGCAGTTACCCAACTCAAACCGGGACTATTTCAACCGGGGAGCTGTTTTTT. Protein product: CASSYPTQTGTISTGELFF. The chain carries TRBV6-2 or TRBV6-3 and TRBJ2-2, with TRBD2 matching over 7 bases. Looked up from germline, CDR1 is MNHEY and CDR2 is SVGEGT. CDR3 length: 19 residues. Unmatched junction bases numbered 17, after V lost 2 bases and J lost 5 bases.

This clonotype has just a few counts. The rearrangement uses TRBV11-2 and TRBJ2-3; D is perhaps TRBD1 (6 bases). Deletions cut 8 bases from V and 1 base from J, with 22 bases between. CDR1 is SGHAT, CDR2 FQNNGV, per germline. This CDR3 comprises 17 residues. CDR3 nucleotide sequence: TGTGCCAGCCGAACGGACAGAGCATTTCAACGCACAGATACGCAGTATTTT. Translation gives CASRTDRAFQRTDTQYF.